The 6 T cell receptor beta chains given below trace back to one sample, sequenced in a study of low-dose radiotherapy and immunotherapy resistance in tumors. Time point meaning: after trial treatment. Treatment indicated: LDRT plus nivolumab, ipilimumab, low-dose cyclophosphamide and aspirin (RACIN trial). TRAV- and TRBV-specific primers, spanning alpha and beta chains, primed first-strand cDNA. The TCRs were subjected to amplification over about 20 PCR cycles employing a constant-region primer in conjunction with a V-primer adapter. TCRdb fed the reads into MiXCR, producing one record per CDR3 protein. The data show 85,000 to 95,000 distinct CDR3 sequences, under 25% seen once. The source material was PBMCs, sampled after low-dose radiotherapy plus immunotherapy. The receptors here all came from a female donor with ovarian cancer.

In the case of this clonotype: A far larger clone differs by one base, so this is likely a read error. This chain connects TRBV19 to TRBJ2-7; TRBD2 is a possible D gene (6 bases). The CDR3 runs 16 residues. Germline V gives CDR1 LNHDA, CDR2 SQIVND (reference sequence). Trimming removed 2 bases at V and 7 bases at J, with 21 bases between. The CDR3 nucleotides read TGTGCCAGTAGTATAACCTCCGGGAGCACTTACAATGAGCAGTACTTC. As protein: CASSITSGSTYNEQYF.

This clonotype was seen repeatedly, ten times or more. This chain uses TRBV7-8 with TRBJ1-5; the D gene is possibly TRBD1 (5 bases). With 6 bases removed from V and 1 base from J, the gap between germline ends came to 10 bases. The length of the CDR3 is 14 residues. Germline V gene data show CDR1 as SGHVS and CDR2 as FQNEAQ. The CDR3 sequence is CASRGGQSNQPQHF. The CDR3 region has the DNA TGTGCCAGCAGGGGAGGACAAAGCAATCAGCCCCAGCATTTT.

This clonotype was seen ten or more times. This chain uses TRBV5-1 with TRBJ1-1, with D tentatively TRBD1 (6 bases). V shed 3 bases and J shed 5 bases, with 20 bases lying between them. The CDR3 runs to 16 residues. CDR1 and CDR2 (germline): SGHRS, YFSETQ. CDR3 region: CASSWGPTPRGTEAFF. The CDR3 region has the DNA TGCGCCAGCAGCTGGGGGCCAACACCCCGGGGGACTGAAGCTTTCTTT.

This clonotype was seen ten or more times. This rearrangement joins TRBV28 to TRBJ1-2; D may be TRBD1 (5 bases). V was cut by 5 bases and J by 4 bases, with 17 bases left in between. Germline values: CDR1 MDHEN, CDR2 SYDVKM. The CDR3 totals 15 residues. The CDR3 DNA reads TGTGCCAGCAGTACACCGGGACGGCTACTCTATGGCTACACCTTC. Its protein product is CASSTPGRLLYGYTF.

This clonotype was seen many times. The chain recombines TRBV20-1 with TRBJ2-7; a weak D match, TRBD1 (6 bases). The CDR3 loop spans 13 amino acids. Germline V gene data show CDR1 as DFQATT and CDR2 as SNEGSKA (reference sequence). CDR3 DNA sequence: TGCTCTTTTGACCCGGGACAAGGCTACGAGCAGTACTTC. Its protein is CSFDPGQGYEQYF.

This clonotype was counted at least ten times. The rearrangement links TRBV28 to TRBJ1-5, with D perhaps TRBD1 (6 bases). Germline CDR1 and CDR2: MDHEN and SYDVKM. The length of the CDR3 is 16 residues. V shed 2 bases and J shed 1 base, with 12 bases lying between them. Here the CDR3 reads CASSLQGTLSNQPQHF. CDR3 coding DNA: TGTGCCAGCAGTTTACAGGGGACCTTGAGCAATCAGCCCCAGCATTTT.